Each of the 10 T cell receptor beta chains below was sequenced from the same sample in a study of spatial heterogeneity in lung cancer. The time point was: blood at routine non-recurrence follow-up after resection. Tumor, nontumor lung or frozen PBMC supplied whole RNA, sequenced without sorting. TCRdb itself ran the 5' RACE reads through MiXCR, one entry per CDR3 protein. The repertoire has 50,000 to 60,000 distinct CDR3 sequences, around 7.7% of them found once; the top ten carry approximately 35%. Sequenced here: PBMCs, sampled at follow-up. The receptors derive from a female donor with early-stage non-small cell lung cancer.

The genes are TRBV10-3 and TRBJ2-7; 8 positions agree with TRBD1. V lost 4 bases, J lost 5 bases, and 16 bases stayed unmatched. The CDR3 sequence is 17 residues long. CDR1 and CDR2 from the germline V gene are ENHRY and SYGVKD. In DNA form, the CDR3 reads TGTGCCATCAGTGCTAGGGCCGGACAGGGAATGGTACACGAGCAGTACTTC. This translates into CAISARAGQGMVHEQYF.

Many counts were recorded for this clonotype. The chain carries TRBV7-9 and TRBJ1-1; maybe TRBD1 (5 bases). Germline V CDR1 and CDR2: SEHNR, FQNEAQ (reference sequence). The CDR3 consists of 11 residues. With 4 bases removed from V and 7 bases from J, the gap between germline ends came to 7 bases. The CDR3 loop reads CASSWDGEAFF. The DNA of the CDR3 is TGTGCCAGCAGCTGGGACGGTGAAGCTTTCTTT.

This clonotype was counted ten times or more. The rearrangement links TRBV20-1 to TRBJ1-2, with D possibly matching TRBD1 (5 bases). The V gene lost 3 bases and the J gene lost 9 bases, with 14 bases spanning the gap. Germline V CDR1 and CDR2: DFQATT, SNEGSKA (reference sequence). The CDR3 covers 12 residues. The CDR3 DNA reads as TGCAGTGCTAGCACCGGGGCTGCGCGCTACACCTTC. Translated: CSASTGAARYTF.

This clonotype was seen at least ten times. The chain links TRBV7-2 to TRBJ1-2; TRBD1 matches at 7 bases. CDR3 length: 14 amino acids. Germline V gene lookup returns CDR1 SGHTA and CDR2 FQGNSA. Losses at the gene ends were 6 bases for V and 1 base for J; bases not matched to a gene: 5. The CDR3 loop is CASRAGGINYGYTF. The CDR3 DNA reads TGTGCCAGCAGGGCAGGGGGGATTAACTATGGCTACACCTTC.

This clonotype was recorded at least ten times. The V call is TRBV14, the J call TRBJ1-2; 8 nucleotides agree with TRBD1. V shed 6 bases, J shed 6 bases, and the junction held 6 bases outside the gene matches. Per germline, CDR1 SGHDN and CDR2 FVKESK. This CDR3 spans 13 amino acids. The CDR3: CASRRQGRDGYTF. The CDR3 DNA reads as TGTGCCAGCAGACGACAGGGGAGAGATGGCTACACCTTC.

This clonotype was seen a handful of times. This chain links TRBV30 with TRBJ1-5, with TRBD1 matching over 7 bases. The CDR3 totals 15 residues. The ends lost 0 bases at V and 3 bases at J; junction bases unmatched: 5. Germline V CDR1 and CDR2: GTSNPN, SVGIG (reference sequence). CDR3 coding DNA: TGTGCCTGGAGTGTACCAGGGGGACCCAATCAGCCCCAGCATTTT. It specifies CAWSVPGGPNQPQHF.

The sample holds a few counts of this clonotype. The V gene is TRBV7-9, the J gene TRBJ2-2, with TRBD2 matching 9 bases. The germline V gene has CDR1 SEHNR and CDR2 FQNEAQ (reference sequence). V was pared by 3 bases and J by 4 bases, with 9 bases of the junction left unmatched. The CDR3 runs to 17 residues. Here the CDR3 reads CASSFNAGTSITGELFF. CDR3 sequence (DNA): TGTGCCAGCAGCTTTAATGCTGGGACTAGCATCACCGGGGAGCTGTTTTTT.

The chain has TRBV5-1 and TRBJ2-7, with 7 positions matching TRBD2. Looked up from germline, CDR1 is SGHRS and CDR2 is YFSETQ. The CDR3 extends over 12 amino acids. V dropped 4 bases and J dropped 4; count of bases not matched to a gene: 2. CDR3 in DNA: TGCGCCAGCAGCGCGGGAGTTTACGAGCAGTACTTC. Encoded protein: CASSAGVYEQYF.

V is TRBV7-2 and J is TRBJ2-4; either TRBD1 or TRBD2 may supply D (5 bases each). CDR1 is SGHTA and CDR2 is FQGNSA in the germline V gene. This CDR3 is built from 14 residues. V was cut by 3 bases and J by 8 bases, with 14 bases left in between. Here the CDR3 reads CASSLRLLGDIQYF. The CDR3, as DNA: TGTGCCAGCAGCTTGAGGCTCCTGGGGGACATTCAGTACTTC.

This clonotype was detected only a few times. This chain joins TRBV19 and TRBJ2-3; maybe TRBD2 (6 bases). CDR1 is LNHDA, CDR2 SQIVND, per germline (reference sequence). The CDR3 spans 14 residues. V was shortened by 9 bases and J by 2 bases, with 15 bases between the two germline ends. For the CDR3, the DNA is TGTGCCAGCCTCGATAGCGGACCCACAGATACGCAGTATTTT. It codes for CASLDSGPTDTQYF.